A single sample gave rise to the 5 T cell receptor beta chains below, sequenced in a study of cytomegalovirus exposure and HLA in healthy donors. 13 Jbeta primers and 60 Vbeta primers were used for the PCR. Clones were read by immunoSEQ multiplex PCR, and TCRdb kept only the in-frame ones, dropping some. The sample has fewer than 200,000 clones; 82% are singletons. Material for sequencing was PBMCs. These receptors originate from a male donor in good health and CMV-seronegative.

The table lists this clone with a few counts. This chain connects TRBV18 to TRBJ2-2, with TRBD2 matching 11 bases. Germline V CDR1 and CDR2: KGHSH, LQKENI. With 3 bases clipped from V and 4 bases from J, the junction kept 10 bases outside the gene matches. CDR3 length: 18 residues. DNA for the CDR3: TGTGCCAGCTCACCTACTAGCGGGAGAGTCCCCGGCACCGGGGAGCTGTTTTTT. Residues: CASSPTSGRVPGTGELFF.

The chain uses TRBV11-3 and TRBJ2-3, with D maybe TRBD2 (6 bases). Trimming took off 7 bases at V and 3 bases at J, with 11 bases between the two ends. The germline V gene has CDR1 SGHNT and CDR2 YENEEA. CDR3 length equals 13 residues. CDR3 residues: CASKGRGTDTQYF. In DNA form, the CDR3 reads TGTGCCAGCAAGGGGCGGGGTACAGATACGCAGTATTTT.

The CDR3 DNA is TGTGCCAGCTCACCCGCGTCAGGGCCGAACACTGAAGCTTTCTTT. Protein product: CASSPASGPNTEAFF. The chain carries TRBV18 and TRBJ1-1; D is perhaps TRBD1 (5 bases). Germline-derived CDR1 and CDR2 are KGHSH and LQKENI. The CDR3 is 15 amino acids. The ends were cut back, 3 bases at V and 1 base at J, with 12 bases in the middle.

This chain joins TRBV9 and TRBJ2-5; 7 bases agree with TRBD1. The J call may be faulty, since TRBJ2-7 better matches the DNA end. Germline V gene data show CDR1 as SGDLS and CDR2 as YYNGEE. CDR3 length: 14 amino acids. The CDR3 is CASSRQGPSYEQYF. CDR3 nucleotide sequence: TGTGCCAGCAGCCGACAGGGTCCTTCCTACGAGCAGTACTTC.

This clone was counted a single time. The V and J genes are TRBV28 and TRBJ2-7, with D uncertain. This CDR3 has 12 residues. The germline gives CDR1 MDHEN, CDR2 SYDVKM. V lost 6 bases and J 2 bases, leaving 8 bases between the germline ends. In DNA, the CDR3 is TGTGCCAGCAGCAGAGCGACCTACGAGCAGTACTTC. It codes for CASSRATYEQYF.